The T cell receptor beta chain under discussion was sequenced for a study of OX40 agonist ivuxolimab in advanced cancers. Study at large: Recorded diagnoses for dose-escalation patients were hepatocellular carcinoma, melanoma, renal cell or head and neck cancer. Three dose-escalation patients had partial responses: one with hepatocellular carcinoma and two with cutaneous melanoma.

Trimming removed 1 base from V and 1 base from J; junction bases left unmatched: 12. The CDR3 spans 19 residues. The germline V gene has CDR1 MDHEN and CDR2 SYDVKM. The protocol was immunoSEQ multiplex PCR, while the TCRdb copy is restricted to in-frame clones and leaves out a portion. The table has around 100,000 clones, 89% seen once; the top ten hold 0.16%. The rearrangement links TRBV28 to TRBJ2-3; 9 nucleotides align to TRBD2. This clonotype was sampled from an adult with an advanced solid tumor such as melanoma, head and neck, liver or kidney cancer. The sample was CD4+ or CD8+ T cells sorted from blood, taken in a trial of the OX40 agonist ivuxolimab. The chain's CDR3 is CASSLYPKREVAGTDTQYF. The CDR3 DNA reads as TGTGCCAGCAGTTTATACCCCAAGCGGGAGGTTGCGGGCACAGATACGCAGTATTTT.